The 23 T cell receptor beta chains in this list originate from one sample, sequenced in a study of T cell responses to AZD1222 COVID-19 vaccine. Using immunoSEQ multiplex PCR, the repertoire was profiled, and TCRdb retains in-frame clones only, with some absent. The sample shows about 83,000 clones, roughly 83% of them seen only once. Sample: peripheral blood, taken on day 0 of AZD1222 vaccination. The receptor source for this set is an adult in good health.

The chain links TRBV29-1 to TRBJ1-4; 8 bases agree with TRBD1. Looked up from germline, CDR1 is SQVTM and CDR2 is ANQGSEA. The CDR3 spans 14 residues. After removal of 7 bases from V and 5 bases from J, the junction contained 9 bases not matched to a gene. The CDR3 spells CSARGQGSNEKLFF. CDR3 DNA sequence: TGCAGCGCCAGAGGACAGGGTTCCAATGAAAAACTGTTTTTT.

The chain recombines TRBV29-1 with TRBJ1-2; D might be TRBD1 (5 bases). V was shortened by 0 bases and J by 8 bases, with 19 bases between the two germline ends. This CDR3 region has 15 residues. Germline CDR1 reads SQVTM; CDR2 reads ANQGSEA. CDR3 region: CSVEDDPRGKRGYTF. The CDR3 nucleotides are TGCAGCGTTGAAGATGATCCCCGGGGCAAGAGAGGCTACACCTTC.

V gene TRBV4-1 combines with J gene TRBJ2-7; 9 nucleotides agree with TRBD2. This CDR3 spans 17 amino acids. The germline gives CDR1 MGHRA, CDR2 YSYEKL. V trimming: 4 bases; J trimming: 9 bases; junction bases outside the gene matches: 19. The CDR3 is CASSPGDGSGGLVVQYF. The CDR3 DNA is TGCGCCAGCAGCCCAGGGGATGGAAGCGGGGGGCTGGTGGTGCAGTACTTC.

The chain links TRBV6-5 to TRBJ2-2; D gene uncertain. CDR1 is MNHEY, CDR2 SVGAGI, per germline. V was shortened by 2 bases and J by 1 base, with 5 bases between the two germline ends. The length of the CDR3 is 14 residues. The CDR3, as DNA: TGTGCCAGCAGTTACGCGGAGAACACCGGGGAGCTGTTTTTT. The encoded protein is CASSYAENTGELFF.

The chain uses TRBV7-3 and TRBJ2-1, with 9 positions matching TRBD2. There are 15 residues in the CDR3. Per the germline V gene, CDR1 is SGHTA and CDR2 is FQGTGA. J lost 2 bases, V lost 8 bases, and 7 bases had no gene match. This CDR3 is CASRTAGGTYNEQFF. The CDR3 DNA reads TGTGCCAGCCGCACCGCGGGAGGGACCTACAATGAGCAGTTCTTC.

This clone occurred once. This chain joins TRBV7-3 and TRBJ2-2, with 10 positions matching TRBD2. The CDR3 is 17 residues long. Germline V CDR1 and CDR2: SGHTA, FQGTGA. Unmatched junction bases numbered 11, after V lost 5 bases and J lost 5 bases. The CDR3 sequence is CASSPRSGGVVTGELFF. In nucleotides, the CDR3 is TGTGCCAGCAGCCCCAGGAGCGGGGGGGTTGTAACCGGGGAGCTGTTTTTT.

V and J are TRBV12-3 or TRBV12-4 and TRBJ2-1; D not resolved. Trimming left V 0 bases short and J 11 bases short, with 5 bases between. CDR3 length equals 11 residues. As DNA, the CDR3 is TGTGCCAGCAGTTTAGCCGTGAAGCAGTTCTTC. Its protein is CASSLAVKQFF.

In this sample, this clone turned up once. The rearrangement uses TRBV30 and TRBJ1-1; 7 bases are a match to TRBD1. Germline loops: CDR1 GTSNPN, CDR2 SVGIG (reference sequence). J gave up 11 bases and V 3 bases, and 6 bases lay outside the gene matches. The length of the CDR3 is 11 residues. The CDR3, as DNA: TGTGCCTGGAGAGAGACAGGGATGGCTTTCTTT. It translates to CAWRETGMAFF.

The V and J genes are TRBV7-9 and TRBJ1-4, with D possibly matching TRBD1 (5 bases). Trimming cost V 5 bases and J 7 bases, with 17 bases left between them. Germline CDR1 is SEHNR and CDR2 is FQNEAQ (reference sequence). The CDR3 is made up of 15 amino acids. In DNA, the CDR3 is TGTGCCAGCAGCCCCTTTAGGAGGGGTCCTGAAAAACTGTTTTTT. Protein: CASSPFRRGPEKLFF. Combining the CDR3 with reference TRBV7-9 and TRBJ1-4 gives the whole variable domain DTGVSQNPRHKITKRGQNVTFRCDPISEHNRLYWYRQTLGQGPEFLTYFQNEAQLEKSRLLSDRFSAERPKGSFSTLEIQRTEQGDSAMYLCASSPFRRGPEKLFFGSGTQLSVL.

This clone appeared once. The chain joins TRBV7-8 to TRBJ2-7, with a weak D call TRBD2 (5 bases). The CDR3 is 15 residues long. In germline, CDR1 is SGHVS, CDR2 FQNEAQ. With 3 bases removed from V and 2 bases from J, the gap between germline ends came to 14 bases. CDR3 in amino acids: CASSFEGWSTYEQYF. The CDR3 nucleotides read TGTGCCAGCAGCTTCGAGGGTTGGTCAACCTACGAGCAGTACTTC.

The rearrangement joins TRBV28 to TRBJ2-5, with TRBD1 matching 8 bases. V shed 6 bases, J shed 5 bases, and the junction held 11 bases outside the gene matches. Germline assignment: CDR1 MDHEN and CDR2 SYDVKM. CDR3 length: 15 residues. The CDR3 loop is CASSGTGLGWETQYF. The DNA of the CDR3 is TGTGCCAGCAGCGGGACAGGCCTAGGGTGGGAGACCCAGTACTTC.

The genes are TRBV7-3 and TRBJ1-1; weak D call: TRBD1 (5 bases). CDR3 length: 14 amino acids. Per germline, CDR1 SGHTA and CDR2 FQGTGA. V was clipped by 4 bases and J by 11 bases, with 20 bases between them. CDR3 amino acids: CASSSDPRVGRAFF. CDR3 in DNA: TGTGCCAGCAGCTCGGACCCCAGGGTCGGGCGGGCTTTCTTT.

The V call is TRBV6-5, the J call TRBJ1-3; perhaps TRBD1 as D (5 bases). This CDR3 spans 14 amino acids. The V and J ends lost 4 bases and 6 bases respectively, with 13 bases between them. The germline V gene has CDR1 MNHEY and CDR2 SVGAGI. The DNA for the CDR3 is TGTGCCAGCAGTTCCCCTGGAGGGGTAAACACCATATATTTT. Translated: CASSSPGGVNTIYF.

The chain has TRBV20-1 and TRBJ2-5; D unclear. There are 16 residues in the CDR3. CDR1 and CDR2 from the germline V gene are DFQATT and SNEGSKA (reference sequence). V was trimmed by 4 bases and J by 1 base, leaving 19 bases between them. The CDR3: CSANEGARQVQETQYF. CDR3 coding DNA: TGCAGTGCTAATGAAGGCGCGAGGCAGGTCCAAGAGACCCAGTACTTC.

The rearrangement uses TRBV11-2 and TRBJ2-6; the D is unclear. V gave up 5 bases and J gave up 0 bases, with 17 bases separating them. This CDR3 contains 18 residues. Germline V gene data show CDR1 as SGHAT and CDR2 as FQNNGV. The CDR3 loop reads CASSPATVGFSGANVLTF. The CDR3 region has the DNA TGTGCCAGCAGCCCAGCGACTGTGGGGTTCTCTGGGGCCAACGTCCTGACTTTC. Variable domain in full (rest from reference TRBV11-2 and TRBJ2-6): EAGVAQSPRYKIIEKRQSVAFWCNPISGHATLYWYQQILGQGPKLLIQFQNNGVVDDSQLPKDRFSAERLKGVDSTLKIQPAKLEDSAVYLCASSPATVGFSGANVLTFGAGSRLTVL.

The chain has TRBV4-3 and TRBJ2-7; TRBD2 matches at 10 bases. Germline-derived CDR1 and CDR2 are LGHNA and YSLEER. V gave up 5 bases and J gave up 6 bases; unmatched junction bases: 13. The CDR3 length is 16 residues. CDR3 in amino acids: CASSVNLAGVGGEQYF. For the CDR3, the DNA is TGCGCCAGCAGCGTGAACCTAGCGGGAGTTGGCGGCGAGCAGTACTTC.

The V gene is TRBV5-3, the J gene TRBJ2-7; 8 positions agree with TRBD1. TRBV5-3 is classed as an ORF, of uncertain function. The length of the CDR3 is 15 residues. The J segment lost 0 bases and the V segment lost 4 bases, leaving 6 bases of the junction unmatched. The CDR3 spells CARSPDRGPSYEQYF. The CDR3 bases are TGTGCCAGAAGCCCTGACAGGGGCCCCTCCTACGAGCAGTACTTC.

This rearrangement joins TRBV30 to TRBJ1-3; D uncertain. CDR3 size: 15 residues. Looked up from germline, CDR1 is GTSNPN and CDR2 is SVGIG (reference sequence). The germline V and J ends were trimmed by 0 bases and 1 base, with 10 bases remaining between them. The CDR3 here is CAWSVPTGSGNTIYF. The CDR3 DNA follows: TGTGCCTGGAGTGTCCCGACTGGATCTGGAAACACCATATATTTT.

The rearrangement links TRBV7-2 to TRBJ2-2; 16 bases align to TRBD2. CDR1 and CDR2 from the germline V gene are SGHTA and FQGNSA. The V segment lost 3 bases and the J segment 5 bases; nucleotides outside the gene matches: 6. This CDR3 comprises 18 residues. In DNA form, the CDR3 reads TGTGCCAGCAGCTTGGGACTAGCGGGAGGGGGTCGAACCGGGGAGCTGTTTTTT. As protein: CASSLGLAGGGRTGELFF.

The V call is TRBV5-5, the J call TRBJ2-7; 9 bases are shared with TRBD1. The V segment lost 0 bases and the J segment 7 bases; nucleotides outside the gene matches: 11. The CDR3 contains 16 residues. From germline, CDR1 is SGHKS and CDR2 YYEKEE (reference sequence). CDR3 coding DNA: TGTGCCAGCAGCTTGGGCCCGAACAGGGGGCTAGGAGAGCAGTACTTC. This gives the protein CASSLGPNRGLGEQYF.

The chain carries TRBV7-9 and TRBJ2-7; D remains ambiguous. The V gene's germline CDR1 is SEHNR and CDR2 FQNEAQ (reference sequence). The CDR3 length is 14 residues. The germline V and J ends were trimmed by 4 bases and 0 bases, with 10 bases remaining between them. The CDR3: CASSSYDNSYEQYF. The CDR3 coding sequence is TGTGCCAGCAGCTCCTATGACAACTCCTACGAGCAGTACTTC.

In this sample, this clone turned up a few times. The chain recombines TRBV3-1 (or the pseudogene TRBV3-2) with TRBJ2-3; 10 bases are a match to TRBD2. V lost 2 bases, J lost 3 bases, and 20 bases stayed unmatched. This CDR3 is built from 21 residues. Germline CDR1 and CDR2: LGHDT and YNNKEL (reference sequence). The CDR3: CASSQFWAVQRGGPSTDTQYF. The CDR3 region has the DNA TGTGCCAGCAGCCAATTCTGGGCAGTCCAGCGGGGGGGCCCTAGTACAGATACGCAGTATTTT.

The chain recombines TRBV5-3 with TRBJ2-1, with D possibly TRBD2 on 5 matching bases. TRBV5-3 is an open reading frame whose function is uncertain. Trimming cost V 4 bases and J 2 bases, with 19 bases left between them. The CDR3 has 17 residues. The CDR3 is CARSTGSRAPTYNEQFF. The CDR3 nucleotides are TGTGCCAGAAGCACGGGGTCGCGGGCACCAACCTACAATGAGCAGTTCTTC.